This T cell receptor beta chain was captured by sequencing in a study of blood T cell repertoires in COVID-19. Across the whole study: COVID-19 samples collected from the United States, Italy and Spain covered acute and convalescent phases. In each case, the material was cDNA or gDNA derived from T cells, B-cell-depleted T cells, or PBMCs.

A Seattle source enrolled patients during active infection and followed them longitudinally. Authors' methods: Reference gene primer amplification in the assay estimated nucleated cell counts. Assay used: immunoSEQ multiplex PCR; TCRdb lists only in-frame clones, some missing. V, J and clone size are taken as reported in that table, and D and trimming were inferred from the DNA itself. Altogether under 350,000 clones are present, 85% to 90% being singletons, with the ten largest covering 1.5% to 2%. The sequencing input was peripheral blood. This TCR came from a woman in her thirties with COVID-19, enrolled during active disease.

The DNA for the CDR3 is TGTGCCAGCAGCCCTACGACAGCGTTGGGCGGGGAGCTGTTTTTT. It encodes CASSPTTALGGELFF. V is TRBV7-6 and J is TRBJ2-2, with D perhaps matching TRBD1 (5 bases). The germline V gene has CDR1 SGHVS and CDR2 FNYEAQ. With 5 bases removed from V and 7 bases from J, the gap between germline ends came to 17 bases. This CDR3 is 15 amino acids long. Full variable domain (outside the CDR3, taken from reference TRBV7-6 and TRBJ2-2): GAGVSQSPRYKVTKRGQDVALRCDPISGHVSLYWYRQALGQGPEFLTYFNYEAQQDKSGLPNDRFSAERPEGSISTLTIQRTEQRDSAMYRCASSPTTALGGELFFGEGSRLTVL.